The 3 T cell receptor beta chains below all came from one sample that was sequenced in a study of early T cells in non-severe SARS-CoV-2 infection. TCRdb ran MiXCR on the 5' RACE reads and lists one entry per CDR3 protein. The repertoire holds 40,000 to 60,000 distinct CDR3 sequences, with 4% to 5% as singletons. Sequencing input: whole blood. These receptors came from an adult who was a healthcare worker with PCR-confirmed SARS-CoV-2 infection or an uninfected control (not recorded which).

This clonotype was counted ten times or more. V and J are TRBV29-1 and TRBJ1-1; 7 bases match TRBD1. This CDR3 comprises 14 residues. The germline V gene has CDR1 SQVTM and CDR2 ANQGSEA. V was pared by 4 bases and J by 1 base, with 6 bases of the junction left unmatched. The CDR3 sequence is CSVVPGTENTEAFF. CDR3 nucleotides: TGCAGCGTTGTACCCGGGACAGAGAACACTGAAGCTTTCTTT.

This chain joins TRBV7-2 and TRBJ1-1; D is unclear. CDR3 length: 14 amino acids. V was shortened by 0 bases and J by 2 bases, with 7 bases between the two germline ends. Germline V gene data show CDR1 as SGHTA and CDR2 as FQGNSA. The CDR3 DNA reads as TGTGCCAGCAGCTTAGCGCACACTAACACTGAAGCTTTCTTT. Its protein is CASSLAHTNTEAFF.

Many counts were recorded for this clonotype. This chain links TRBV30 with TRBJ1-3; D not resolved. Trimming stripped 0 bases from V and 4 bases from J, with 7 bases between. The CDR3 has 13 residues. The V gene's germline CDR1 is GTSNPN and CDR2 SVGIG (reference sequence). In nucleotides, the CDR3 is TGTGCCTGGAGTGTAAATGGCGGAAACACCATATATTTT. It codes for CAWSVNGGNTIYF.